This T cell receptor (beta chain) was sequenced for a study of blood T cells in healthy people across ages. Combining a sample-barcoded 5' primer with a J-beta primer mix, a second PCR ran for about 7 to 12 cycles. One entry per CDR3 protein results from TCRdb running MiXCR on the 5' RACE reads. The sample has hundreds of thousands of distinct CDR3 sequences, 20% to 25% seen once. V dropped 0 bases and J dropped 7 bases, with 9 bases sitting between them. Germline CDR1 SGHTA, CDR2 FQGNSA. The CDR3 extends over 13 amino acids. These data were also filed under a second study, of T cells of mothers and their children.

The sequence came from a boy aged 5-17 years in good health. Sequenced input: blood. This rearrangement joins TRBV7-2 to TRBJ1-2; weak D call: TRBD1 (6 bases). CDR3 DNA: TGTGCCAGCAGCTTAGCCGGGGGCGCTGGCTACACCTTC. This encodes CASSLAGGAGYTF.